This T cell receptor beta chain came from a study of cytomegalovirus exposure and HLA in healthy donors. The study's findings and limits: There were under 200 TCR beta chains listed as cytomegalovirus-associated.

A word on this clone: Its specificity is not known.

Generated by immunoSEQ multiplex PCR, the TCRdb table keeps only in-frame clones and is missing some. The data hold 150,000 to 200,000 clones, with about 85% observed a single time. Germline V gene lookup returns CDR1 LNHDA and CDR2 SQIVND (reference sequence). Trimming at V came to 6 bases and at J to 2 bases, leaving 3 bases not matched to a gene. The CDR3 is 13 residues long. Sequenced: PBMCs. The source is a young man in good health and CMV-seropositive. The chain joins TRBV19 to TRBJ2-7; 8 nucleotides line up with TRBD2. The CDR3, as DNA: TGTGCCAGTAGCTCAGCGGGGGCCTACGAGCAGTACTTC. This codes for CASSSAGAYEQYF.